Shown below are 23 T cell receptor beta chains from a single sample sequenced in a study of blood T cell repertoires in COVID-19. The method was immunoSEQ multiplex PCR; TCRdb's version includes in-frame clones alone and lacks a portion of them. The sample records approximately 140,000 clones, roughly 90% being singletons. Sample: peripheral blood. These receptors were obtained from a man aged 70-80 years with active COVID-19.

The CDR3 spells CASRSSYEQYF. CDR3 nucleotide sequence: TGTGCCAGCAGGAGCTCCTACGAGCAGTACTTC. The chain links TRBV27 to TRBJ2-7; no definite D call. This CDR3 contains 11 residues. The germline gives CDR1 MNHEY, CDR2 SMNVEV (reference sequence). Trimming pared 6 bases from V and 0 bases from J, leaving 3 bases between.

The chain carries TRBV7-8 and TRBJ2-7, with a possible D match to TRBD2 (5 bases). V gave up 1 base and J gave up 3 bases, with 7 bases separating them. The CDR3 covers 13 residues. Germline loops: CDR1 SGHVS, CDR2 FQNEAQ. CDR3 in DNA: TGTGCCAGCAGCTTAGGACGGGACTACGAGCAGTACTTC. Its translation is CASSLGRDYEQYF.

This chain joins TRBV29-1 and TRBJ1-4; D uncertain. CDR3 length: 13 residues. Trimming removed 5 bases from V and 6 bases from J, with 13 bases in between. Germline V gives CDR1 SQVTM, CDR2 ANQGSEA. CDR3 sequence reads: CSVSTVLYEKLFF. The CDR3 DNA is TGCAGCGTTTCAACAGTGCTATATGAAAAACTGTTTTTT.

V is TRBV7-3 and J is TRBJ2-3, with D possibly being TRBD2 (5 bases). V lost 2 bases and J 4 bases, leaving 7 bases between the germline ends. Germline loops: CDR1 SGHTA, CDR2 FQGTGA. CDR3 length equals 13 residues. The CDR3 sequence is CASSLRGADTQYF. CDR3 bases: TGTGCCAGCAGCTTACGGGGAGCAGATACGCAGTATTTT. The full variable domain, rest sourced from reference TRBV7-3 and TRBJ2-3, is GAGVSQTPSNKVTEKGKYVELRCDPISGHTALYWYRQSLGQGPEFLIYFQGTGAADDSGLPNDRFFAVRPEGSVSTLKIQRTERGDSAVYLCASSLRGADTQYFGPGTRLTVL.

This sequence joins TRBV7-3 and TRBJ2-1, with 10 bases fitting TRBD2. The V gene end was trimmed by 5 bases and the J gene end by 0 bases; junction bases not matched to a gene: 16. Germline V gene sequence: CDR1 SGHTA, CDR2 FQGTGA. CDR3 length: 20 residues. Written as DNA, the CDR3 is TGTGCCAGCAGCCTTTCCCCCGGACTAGCGGAGCTAAGCTCCTACAATGAGCAGTTCTTC. Translating it yields CASSLSPGLAELSSYNEQFF.

The chain has TRBV5-1 and TRBJ2-7; D possibly corresponds to TRBD2 (6 bases). V gave up 0 bases and J gave up 3 bases, with 10 bases separating them. CDR1 is SGHRS and CDR2 is YFSETQ in the germline V gene. This CDR3 contains 14 residues. CDR3 bases: TGCGCCAGCAGCTTGGGTACGACTAGCTACGAGCAGTACTTC. Amino acids: CASSLGTTSYEQYF.

The J gene is TRBJ1-5, the V gene TRBV15, with a possible D match to TRBD1 (5 bases). The CDR3 is 15 residues long. The V end was cut by 4 bases, the J end by 5 bases, with 15 bases between. Germline CDR1 and CDR2: LNHNV and YYDKDF (reference sequence). CDR3 sequence reads: CATSNRARGDQPQHF. CDR3 coding DNA: TGTGCCACCAGCAATCGGGCCCGGGGGGATCAGCCCCAGCATTTT.

This clone has a single count. The genes are TRBV5-1 and TRBJ2-1, with 7 bases identical to TRBD1. The CDR3 is 14 residues long. The V and J ends lost 4 bases and 0 bases, in that order; junction bases with no gene match: 1. Germline V gene data show CDR1 as SGHRS and CDR2 as YFSETQ. The CDR3 loop reads CASSRDSSYNEQFF. Written as DNA, the CDR3 is TGCGCCAGCAGCCGGGACAGCTCCTACAATGAGCAGTTCTTC.

The chain combines TRBV2 with TRBJ2-7; 7 nucleotides line up with TRBD2. This CDR3 has 12 residues. The germline CDR1 and CDR2 sequences are SNHLY and FYNNEI. Unmatched junction bases numbered 4, after V lost 7 bases and J lost 4 bases. The CDR3 loop is CASNAGEYEQYF. In DNA form, the CDR3 reads TGTGCCAGCAATGCGGGAGAATACGAGCAGTACTTC.

The chain employs TRBV5-1 and TRBJ1-4; D is undetermined. The CDR3 is 14 residues long. Germline CDR1 is SGHRS and CDR2 is YFSETQ. V dropped 2 bases and J dropped 8 bases, with 13 bases sitting between them. The DNA for the CDR3 is TGCGCCAGCAGCTTTGCGGGCCTCGGGGAAAAACTGTTTTTT. Amino acid sequence: CASSFAGLGEKLFF.

J is TRBJ1-1 and V is TRBV3-1 (or the pseudogene TRBV3-2), with TRBD1 matching 8 bases. Germline-derived CDR1 and CDR2 are LGHDT and YNNKEL (reference sequence). The junction had 7 bases not matched to a gene; V was cut back by 4 bases and J by 0 bases. This CDR3 has 16 amino acids. The CDR3 loop is CASSPTGGRMNTEAFF. The CDR3 bases are TGTGCCAGCAGCCCCACAGGGGGAAGGATGAACACTGAAGCTTTCTTT.

In its sample, this clone was seen once. The rearrangement uses TRBV11-2 and TRBJ2-1, with 9 bases lining up with TRBD1. CDR3 length: 15 amino acids. The junction had 6 bases not matched to a gene; V was cut back by 1 base and J by 8 bases. CDR1 and CDR2 (germline): SGHAT, FQNNGV. The CDR3 loop reads CASSLAGQGRDEQFF. The CDR3, as DNA: TGTGCCAGCAGCTTAGCGGGACAGGGCCGGGATGAGCAGTTCTTC.

The chain couples TRBV5-8 to TRBJ2-2; 7 positions match TRBD1. Germline V gene data show CDR1 as SGHTS and CDR2 as YDEGEE. The J segment lost 4 bases and the V segment lost 1 base, leaving 4 bases of the junction unmatched. The CDR3 extends over 15 amino acids. In nucleotides, the CDR3 is TGTGCCAGCAGCTTGAGGGGGCGTGCCACCGGGGAGCTGTTTTTT. Residues: CASSLRGRATGELFF.

The chain carries TRBV30 and TRBJ2-7; 8 nucleotides agree with TRBD1. From germline, CDR1 is GTSNPN and CDR2 SVGIG (reference sequence). This CDR3 is built from 11 residues. The V segment lost 3 bases and the J segment 7 bases; nucleotides outside the gene matches: 2. CDR3 amino acids: CAWSTGGEQYF. CDR3 nucleotide sequence: TGTGCCTGGAGCACAGGGGGAGAGCAGTACTTC.

The chain uses TRBV27 and TRBJ1-6, with 7 bases fitting TRBD1. V lost 3 bases to trimming and J lost 9 bases; unmatched junction nucleotides: 8. CDR3 length: 15 residues. In germline, CDR1 is MNHEY, CDR2 SMNVEV (reference sequence). Written as DNA, the CDR3 is TGTGCCAGCAGTTTCCTCGACAGGGTTACTTCACCCCTCCACTTT. Translation gives CASSFLDRVTSPLHF.

The rearrangement uses TRBV9 and TRBJ2-7; D may be TRBD2 (6 bases). The ends were cut back, 0 bases at V and 3 bases at J, with 13 bases in the middle. The germline gives CDR1 SGDLS, CDR2 YYNGEE. CDR3 size: 15 residues. This CDR3 is CASSVGGEKLYEQYF. The CDR3 DNA follows: TGTGCCAGCAGCGTAGGGGGGGAGAAGCTCTACGAGCAGTACTTC.

This chain links TRBV11-2 with TRBJ2-7; TRBD2 agrees at 8 bases. Germline lookup yields CDR1 SGHAT and CDR2 FQNNGV. There are 17 residues in the CDR3. V shed 0 bases, J shed 1 base, and the junction held 8 bases outside the gene matches. Written as DNA, the CDR3 is TGTGCCAGCAGCTTAGATAGGGGACTAGGCGCATCCTACGAGCAGTACTTC. Translated, it gives CASSLDRGLGASYEQYF.

This chain joins TRBV7-3 and TRBJ1-3; 7 bases agree with TRBD1. The CDR3 sequence is 14 residues long. Germline-derived CDR1 and CDR2 are SGHTA and FQGTGA. V trimming: 5 bases; J trimming: 4 bases; junction bases outside the gene matches: 5. CDR3 amino acids: CASSLTGQGNTIYF. The CDR3 region has the DNA TGTGCCAGCAGCCTCACGGGACAGGGAAACACCATATATTTT.

This clone was recorded a few times. The chain recombines TRBV4-2 with TRBJ1-1; D unclear. The CDR3 contains 11 residues. Germline V lookup: CDR1 LGHNA, CDR2 YNFKEQ. Deletions cut 3 bases from V and 12 bases from J, with 11 bases between. The CDR3 reads CASSHGGLTFF. CDR3 sequence (DNA): TGTGCCAGCAGCCATGGAGGACTAACTTTCTTT.

This sequence joins TRBV6-6 and TRBJ2-5; D uncertain. V was shortened by 8 bases and J by 2 bases, with 18 bases between the two germline ends. The V gene's germline CDR1 is MNHNY and CDR2 SVGAGI (reference sequence). CDR3 size: 15 residues. This CDR3 reads CASENSRDGQETQYF. The DNA for the CDR3 is TGTGCCAGCGAAAATTCTAGAGACGGTCAAGAGACCCAGTACTTC.

The chain uses TRBV6-5 and TRBJ2-7; TRBD1 aligns across 10 bases. Unmatched junction bases numbered 7, after V lost 7 bases and J lost 4 bases. This CDR3 has 14 residues. Germline assignment: CDR1 MNHEY and CDR2 SVGAGI. CDR3 DNA sequence: TGTGCCAGCATAGACGGGACAGGGGATTACGAGCAGTACTTC. Amino acids: CASIDGTGDYEQYF.

The chain joins TRBV28 to TRBJ1-3; 9 bases fit TRBD1. The CDR3 sequence is 16 residues long. Germline CDR1 reads MDHEN; CDR2 reads SYDVKM. The junction had 7 bases not matched to a gene; V was cut back by 5 bases and J by 2 bases. The CDR3 sequence: CASSPPQGATGNTIYF. In DNA form, the CDR3 reads TGTGCCAGCAGTCCACCACAGGGGGCTACTGGAAACACCATATATTTT. Full variable domain (outside the CDR3, taken from reference TRBV28 and TRBJ1-3): DVKVTQSSRYLVKRTGEKVFLECVQDMDHENMFWYRQDPGLGLRLIYFSYDVKMKEKGDIPEGYSVSREKKERFSLILESASTNQTSMYLCASSPPQGATGNTIYFGEGSWLTVV.

The count of this clone is one. The chain carries TRBV2 and TRBJ2-5, with a tentative D call TRBD2 (5 bases). The CDR3 length is 14 residues. The V end lost 6 bases, the J end lost 1 base, and 12 bases lay between the germline ends. Germline V gives CDR1 SNHLY, CDR2 FYNNEI. The CDR3: CASSLTRVQETQYF. The CDR3, as DNA: TGTGCCAGCAGCCTGACGAGGGTCCAAGAGACCCAGTACTTC.